This T cell receptor (beta chain) is drawn from a study of T cell responses to AZD1222 COVID-19 vaccine. To note about this clone: What it binds is unknown.

Libraries were prepared by immunoSEQ multiplex PCR; TCRdb keeps only in-frame clonotypes and omits some of them. The sample includes tens of thousands of clones, 75% to 90% of them seen just once. Broader study findings: No day 14 peak samples; only post-peak repertoires were characterized. Just a handful of AZD1222 recipients were seropositive at baseline. Spike-specific TCR breadth and depth grew following two AZD1222 doses.

Germline values: CDR1 SGHRS, CDR2 YFSETQ. Trimming left V 8 bases short and J 0 bases short, with 15 bases between. This CDR3 has 15 residues. Sequencing used peripheral blood, obtained 28 days after the second AZD1222 dose. The chain recombines TRBV5-1 with TRBJ1-3; D gene unclear. The receptor's source is an adult who received the AZD1222 COVID-19 vaccine. This chain's CDR3 is CASRSSRVSGNTIYF. DNA for the CDR3: TGCGCCAGTAGGTCATCTAGGGTCTCTGGAAACACCATATATTTT.